This is a list of T cell receptor beta chains from one sample in a study of cytomegalovirus exposure and HLA in healthy donors. Assay: immunoSEQ multiplex PCR; the TCRdb copy retains only in-frame clones and omits some. This sample has 110,000 or so clones, with roughly 87% found just once. The sample comprised PBMCs. Every receptor here comes from a woman aged 18-35 years in good health and CMV-seronegative. CDR3s include the opening cysteine and the closing phenylalanine or tryptophan. D genes are given only for firm matches. Clone sizes are given selectively: once, few, many, or a class where the clone is expanded.

>NA|TRBV7-9|NA|TRBJ1-1
CASSPEPNTEAFF
TGTGCCAGCAGCCCAGAACCAAACACTGAAGCTTTCTTT
>NA|TRBV18|TRBD1|TRBJ1-4
CASSASIGGKGEKLFF
TGTGCCAGCTCAGCCTCAATAGGGGGCAAGGGTGAAAAACTGTTTTTT
>NA|TRBV7-8|TRBD1|TRBJ2-7
CASSFGQGTYEQYF
TGTGCCAGCAGCTTTGGACAGGGGACGTACGAGCAGTACTTC
>NA|TRBV5-1|TRBD1|TRBJ2-6
CASSPGTASGANGLTF
TGCGCCAGCAGCCCTGGGACAGCCTCTGGGGCCAACGGCCTGACTTTC
>NA|TRBV2|TRBD2|TRBJ2-7
CASRAWGGEQYF
TGTGCCAGCAGGGCCTGGGGGGGGGAGCAGTACTTC
>NA|TRBV11-1|NA|TRBJ2-7
CASSLVLIEQGEQYF
TGTGCCAGCAGCTTAGTCCTGATTGAGCAGGGGGAGCAGTACTTC
>few|TRBV6-5|NA|TRBJ1-1
CASTKEGTGYTEAFF
TGTGCCAGCACTAAAGAAGGAACAGGCTACACTGAAGCTTTCTTT
>NA|TRBV19|NA|TRBJ1-5
CASREDPGQPQHF
TGTGCCAGTAGGGAGGACCCGGGGCAGCCCCAGCATTTT
>once|TRBV7-2|TRBD2|TRBJ2-7
CASSLPSGYSYEQYF
TGTGCCAGCAGCTTACCTAGCGGTTACTCCTACGAGCAGTACTTC
>NA|TRBV5-5|TRBD2|TRBJ2-2
CASSQGLAGGNTGELFF
TGTGCCAGCAGCCAGGGACTAGCGGGGGGTAACACCGGGGAGCTGTTTTTT
>NA|TRBV7-6|TRBD1|TRBJ1-2
CASSYGQGVNGYTF
TGTGCCAGCAGCTATGGACAGGGGGTCAATGGCTACACCTTC
>NA|TRBV5-8|TRBD1|TRBJ1-5
CASSLVYAGGGNQPQHF
TGTGCCAGCAGCTTGGTTTACGCAGGGGGAGGCAATCAGCCCCAGCATTTT
>NA|TRBV18|NA|TRBJ1-1
CASSTQGSSLQAFF
TGTGCCAGCTCAACCCAGGGGTCGAGTCTCCAAGCTTTCTTT
>NA|TRBV12-5|TRBD1|TRBJ2-5
CASGLELGQGGGETQYF
TGTGCTAGTGGTTTGGAACTGGGACAGGGTGGGGGAGAGACCCAGTACTTC
>NA|TRBV5-1|TRBD1|TRBJ2-1
CATRQGAYNEQFF
TGCGCCACTAGACAGGGGGCTTATAATGAGCAGTTCTTC
>NA|TRBV7-9|NA|TRBJ1-2
CASSPTGSNYGYTF
TGTGCCAGCAGCCCTACAGGGTCTAACTATGGCTACACCTTC
>NA|TRBV7-2|TRBD1|TRBJ2-3
CASSQDRGTDTQYF
TGTGCCAGCAGCCAGGACAGGGGGACAGATACGCAGTATTTT
>NA|TRBV4-1|NA|TRBJ2-7
CASSQFQGSSYEQYF
TGCGCCAGCAGCCAGTTCCAGGGGTCCTCCTACGAGCAGTACTTC
>NA|TRBV10-3|TRBD1|TRBJ2-7
CAIESDFGDRGLEQYF
TGTGCCATCGAGTCAGATTTCGGGGACAGGGGGTTAGAGCAGTACTTC
>NA|TRBV5-1|TRBD2|TRBJ2-1
CASTLPTSDEQFF
TGCGCCAGCACCCTTCCTACTAGCGATGAGCAGTTCTTC
>NA|TRBV30|TRBD1|TRBJ1-3
CAWSEEQGTGNTIYF
TGTGCCTGGAGTGAGGAACAGGGGACTGGAAACACCATATATTTT
>NA|TRBV29-1|NA|TRBJ1-2
CSVEATGPNYGYTF
TGCAGCGTTGAAGCTACAGGACCTAACTATGGCTACACCTTC
>NA|TRBV18|TRBD1|TRBJ2-1
CASSLTGTAYNEQFF
TGTGCCAGCTCACTAACCGGGACAGCCTACAATGAGCAGTTCTTC
>once|TRBV4-1|TRBD1|TRBJ1-4
CASSQPRGGLGDEKLFF
TGCGCCAGCAGCCAACCTCGAGGGGGCCTGGGGGATGAAAAACTGTTTTTT
>NA|TRBV7-9|TRBD2|TRBJ2-3
CASSLGWASGNTDTQYF
TGTGCCAGCAGCTTAGGGTGGGCTAGCGGGAACACAGATACGCAGTATTTT
>NA|TRBV18|TRBD1|TRBJ1-2
CASSPGQGPGGYGYTF
TGTGCCAGCTCACCGGGACAGGGGCCCGGTGGCTATGGCTACACCTTC
>NA|TRBV18|NA|TRBJ2-1
CASSQGGGSGSYNEQFF
TGTGCCAGCTCCCAGGGTGGAGGGTCGGGCTCCTACAATGAGCAGTTCTTC
>NA|TRBV7-9|NA|TRBJ1-1
CASSGMGGMNTEAFF
TGTGCCAGCTCGGGGATGGGGGGGATGAACACTGAAGCTTTCTTT
>NA|TRBV6-5|NA|TRBJ1-1
CASSYAEGLAEAFF
TGTGCCAGCAGTTACGCCGAAGGACTCGCTGAAGCTTTCTTT
>NA|TRBV27|TRBD1|TRBJ1-6
CASSDRDNSPLHF
TGTGCCAGCAGCGACAGGGATAATTCACCCCTCCACTTT
>NA|TRBV6-1|NA|TRBJ2-3
CASSEDSGTDTQYF
TGTGCCAGCAGTGAAGACTCTGGCACAGATACGCAGTATTTT
>NA|TRBV27|TRBD2|TRBJ2-1
CASSWQLAGGPHEQFF
TGTGCCAGCAGTTGGCAACTAGCGGGGGGGCCCCATGAGCAGTTCTTC
>NA|TRBV7-9|NA|TRBJ1-6
CASSLGGGENSPLHF
TGTGCCAGCAGCTTAGGCGGGGGAGAGAATTCACCCCTCCACTTT
>NA|TRBV29-1|NA|TRBJ2-5
CSPKEGETQYF
TGCAGCCCCAAGGAGGGGGAGACCCAGTACTTC
>NA|TRBV28|NA|TRBJ1-2
CASSSQGIWDGYTF
TGTGCCAGCAGTTCCCAGGGTATTTGGGATGGCTACACCTTC
>NA|TRBV5-1|TRBD2|TRBJ2-1
CASSRVGGTYNEQFF
TGCGCCAGCAGCAGGGTGGGGGGGACCTACAATGAGCAGTTCTTC
>once|TRBV7-8|NA|TRBJ1-4
CASSYGIQTNEKLFF
TGTGCCAGCAGCTACGGGATACAGACTAATGAAAAACTGTTTTTT
>NA|TRBV19|NA|TRBJ1-2
CASSPPDSFLGYTF
TGTGCCAGTAGCCCTCCCGACAGCTTCCTCGGCTACACCTTC
>NA|TRBV29-1|NA|TRBJ1-1
CSVGLRGLGAEAFF
TGCAGCGTTGGTCTCAGGGGCCTGGGAGCTGAAGCTTTCTTT
>once|TRBV18|TRBD2|TRBJ2-1
CASSFSGGAYNEQFF
TGTGCCAGCTCCTTCAGCGGGGGGGCCTACAATGAGCAGTTCTTC
>once|TRBV21-1|NA|TRBJ2-2
CASSKVRRGVVDTGELFF
TGTGCCAGCAGCAAAGTTCGTCGGGGGGTCGTCGACACCGGGGAGCTGTTTTTT
>NA|TRBV5-1|TRBD1|TRBJ1-2
CASSSGQGYGYTF
TGCGCCAGCAGCTCTGGACAGGGCTATGGCTACACCTTC
>NA|TRBV6-5|NA|TRBJ2-7
CASSYSVRYAYEQYF
TGTGCCAGCAGTTACTCGGTCCGTTATGCGTACGAGCAGTACTTC
>NA|TRBV4-3|NA|TRBJ1-1
CASSQDPRNTEAFF
TGCGCCAGCAGCCAAGACCCTAGGAACACTGAAGCTTTCTTT
>NA|TRBV5-1|NA|TRBJ2-7
CASSLGQWEDEQYF
TGCGCCAGCAGCCTGGGACAGTGGGAGGACGAGCAGTACTTC
>NA|TRBV2|NA|TRBJ2-5
CASSGAPEGQYF
TGTGCCAGCAGTGGGGCTCCCGAGGGCCAGTACTTC